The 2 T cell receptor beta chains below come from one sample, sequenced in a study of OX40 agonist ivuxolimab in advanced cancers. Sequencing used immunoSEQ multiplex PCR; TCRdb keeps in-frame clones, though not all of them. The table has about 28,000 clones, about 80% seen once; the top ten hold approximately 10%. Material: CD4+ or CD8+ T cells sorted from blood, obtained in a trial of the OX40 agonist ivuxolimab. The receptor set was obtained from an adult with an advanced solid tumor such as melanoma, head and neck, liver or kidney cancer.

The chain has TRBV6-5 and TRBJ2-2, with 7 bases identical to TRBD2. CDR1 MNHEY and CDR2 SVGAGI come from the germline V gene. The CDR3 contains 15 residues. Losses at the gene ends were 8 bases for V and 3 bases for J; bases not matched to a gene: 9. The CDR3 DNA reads TGTGCCAGCGGGGAGGGAGCGATGGACACCGGGGAGCTGTTTTTT. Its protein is CASGEGAMDTGELFF.

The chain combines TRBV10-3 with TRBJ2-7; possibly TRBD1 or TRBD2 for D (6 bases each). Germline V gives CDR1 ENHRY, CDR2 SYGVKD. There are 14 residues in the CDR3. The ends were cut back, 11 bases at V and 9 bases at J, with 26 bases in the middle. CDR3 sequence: CAAEGGDGLGGQYF. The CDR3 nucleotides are TGTGCCGCCGAGGGGGGTGACGGTCTAGGTGGGCAGTACTTC.